This TCR beta chain was obtained from a study of T-cell memory formation after mild COVID-19. This clonotype came up a few times. Its antigen is unidentified. Germline is not matched at one junction end, which may reflect a read error. MiXCR was run by TCRdb on the 5' RACE reads, yielding one entry per CDR3 protein. There are some 43,000 distinct CDR3 sequences in the sample; 6.1% occur only once, and under 0.9% lies in the top ten. Germline V gives CDR1 SSHAT, CDR2 FNYEAQ (reference sequence). The CDR3 is made up of 13 amino acids. Broader study findings: CM and EM subsets held most contracting CD4+ clones; EMRA held CD8+ ones.

The origin of this receptor is an adult who had mild COVID-19 (a few samples of this study predate the infection). Cell type and time point are not known. The genes are TRBV7-7 and TRBJ2-6; D uncertain. The sample taken for sequencing was PBMCs or a T cell subset sorted from them (not recorded which). The CDR3, as DNA: TGTGCTAGCAGCACTCGCGAGGCCAACGTCCTGACTTTC. Translated: CASSTREANVLTF.